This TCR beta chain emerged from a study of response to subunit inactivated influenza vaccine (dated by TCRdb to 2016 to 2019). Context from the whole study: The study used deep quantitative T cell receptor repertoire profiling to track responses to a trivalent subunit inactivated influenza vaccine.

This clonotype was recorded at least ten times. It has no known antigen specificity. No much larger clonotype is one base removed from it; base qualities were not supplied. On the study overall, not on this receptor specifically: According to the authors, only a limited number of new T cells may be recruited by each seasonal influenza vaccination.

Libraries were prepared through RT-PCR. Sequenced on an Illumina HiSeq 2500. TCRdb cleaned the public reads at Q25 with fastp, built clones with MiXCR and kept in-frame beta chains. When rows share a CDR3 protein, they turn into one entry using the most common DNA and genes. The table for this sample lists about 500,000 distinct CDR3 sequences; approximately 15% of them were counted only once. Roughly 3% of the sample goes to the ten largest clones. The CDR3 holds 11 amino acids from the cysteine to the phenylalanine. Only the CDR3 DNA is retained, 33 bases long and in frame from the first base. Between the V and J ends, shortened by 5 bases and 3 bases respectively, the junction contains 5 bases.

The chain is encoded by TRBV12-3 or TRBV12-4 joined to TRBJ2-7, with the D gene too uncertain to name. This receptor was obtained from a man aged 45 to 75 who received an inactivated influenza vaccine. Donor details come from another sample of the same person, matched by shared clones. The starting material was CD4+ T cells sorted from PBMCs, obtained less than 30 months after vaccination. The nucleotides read TGTGCCAGCAGTGAAAACTACGAGCAGTACTTC. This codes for CASSENYEQYF.